This TCR beta chain was captured by sequencing in a study of control samples from healthy donors and cancer patients. V lost 0 bases to trimming and J lost 3 bases; unmatched junction nucleotides: 1. This CDR3 region has 15 residues. The germline CDR1 and CDR2 sequences are SGHDT and YYEEEE. Sequencing used immunoSEQ multiplex PCR; TCRdb keeps in-frame clones, though not all of them. The sample holds 100,000 to 120,000 clones, around 87% seen once. The sequence came from a woman aged 55-69 years with lung cancer. The sequenced material came from PBMCs. This chain links TRBV5-6 with TRBJ2-1, with TRBD2 identical over 9 bases. The CDR3 DNA is TGTGCCAGCAGCTTGGAGCGGGGGGTCTACAATGAGCAGTTCTTC. This translates into CASSLERGVYNEQFF.